The entry below describes one T cell receptor beta chain. The antigen is not known. This sample is part of a study of cytomegalovirus exposure and HLA in healthy donors. Study details: When 398 donors were genotyped, about 81% of them were found to fall in the Caucasian-associated ancestry cluster.

This CDR3 is 16 amino acids long. V lost 0 bases to trimming and J lost 5 bases, with 13 bases between them. With 60 Vbeta and 13 Jbeta primers, the PCR was carried out. How the authors handled the data: Among the unique TCR beta chains that a later analysis counted, about 81 million in all, about 11 million were shared. Produced via immunoSEQ multiplex PCR; TCRdb's table is partial and in-frame only. V, J and clone size are those of that table, while D and trimming were read from the DNA. The sample includes about 170,000 clones, under 85% of them seen just once. Study-wide results and caveats: In a later analysis, TCR association rates varied by HLA locus: DRB1 most, HLA-C fewest. Researchers reported in a later analysis that common viral pathogens appeared linked to several top clusters.

This clonotype was obtained from a woman aged 18-29 years in good health and CMV-seropositive. The material sequenced was PBMCs. This rearrangement joins TRBV23-1 to TRBJ2-2, with D possibly matching TRBD1 (5 bases). TRBV23-1 is an ORF for which the function is uncertain. The DNA of the CDR3 is TGCGCCAGCAGTCAATCGATACAGGATCGGACCGGGGAGCTGTTTTTT. Translating gives CASSQSIQDRTGELFF.